The source of this T cell receptor beta chain is a study of T cell responses to AZD1222 COVID-19 vaccine. Remarks on this clone: As yet, its antigen is unknown.

Here immunoSEQ multiplex PCR was the method, and the copy in TCRdb shows in-frame clones only, minus some. The data show more than 250,000 clones, roughly 93% seen once. The CDR3 loop spans 15 amino acids. The V end lost 0 bases, the J end lost 8 bases, and 14 bases lay between the germline ends. The germline V gene encodes CDR1 SNHLY and CDR2 FYNNEI. Findings and caveats of the study: A reported finding is that nearly half of spike-specific TCRs target unmutated variant regions. The donor cohort was predominantly white British with a female majority, and clonal diversity may have been underestimated. Breadth and depth of Spike-specific TCRs rose after two AZD1222 doses.

This chain joins TRBV2 and TRBJ2-1; D is unclear. Sequenced material: peripheral blood, taken on day 0 of AZD1222 vaccination. The receptor comes from an adult in good health. The CDR3 protein is CASSEAGKGWHEQFF. CDR3 nucleotide sequence: TGTGCCAGCAGTGAAGCAGGGAAGGGTTGGCATGAGCAGTTCTTC.